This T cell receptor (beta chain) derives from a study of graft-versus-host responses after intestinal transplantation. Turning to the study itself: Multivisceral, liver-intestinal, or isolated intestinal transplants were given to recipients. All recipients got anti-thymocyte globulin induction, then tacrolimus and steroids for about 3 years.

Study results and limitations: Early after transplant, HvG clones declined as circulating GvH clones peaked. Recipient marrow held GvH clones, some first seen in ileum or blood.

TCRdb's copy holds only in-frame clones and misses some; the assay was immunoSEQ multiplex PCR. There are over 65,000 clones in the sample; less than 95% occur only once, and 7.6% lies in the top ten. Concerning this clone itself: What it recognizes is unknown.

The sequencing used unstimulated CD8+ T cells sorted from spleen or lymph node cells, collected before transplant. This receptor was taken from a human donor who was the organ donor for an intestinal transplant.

The chain's CDR3 is CASMGQINYGYTF. As DNA, the CDR3 is TGTGCCAGTATGGGGCAGATAAACTATGGCTACACCTTC. The J gene is TRBJ1-2, the V gene TRBV19; D may be TRBD1 (5 bases). V gave up 7 bases and J gave up 2 bases, with 11 bases separating them. The length of the CDR3 is 13 residues. Germline V CDR1 and CDR2: LNHDA, SQIVND (reference sequence).